A single TCR beta chain is shown here with its context. Antigen: not known. The junction differs from germline at one of its ends, possibly a read error. This sample was included in a study of cytomegalovirus exposure and HLA in healthy donors. General study points: Within an earlier analysis, most TCR beta V segments proved productive either about 90% or about 30% of the time.

In the PCR, 60 Vbeta and 13 Jbeta primers were used. Only in-frame clones appear in the TCRdb table, and some are missing; sequencing was by immunoSEQ multiplex PCR. The sample lists 150,000 to 200,000 clones, 84% seen once, with around 5% in the top ten. The CDR3 length is 15 residues. Germline-derived CDR1 and CDR2 are SEHNR and FQNEAQ (reference sequence). V is TRBV7-9 and J is TRBJ2-1; 13 bases match TRBD2. The sequenced material came from PBMCs. This TCR derives from a girl aged 5-17 years in good health and CMV-seropositive. CDR3 in amino acids: CSSSPLAGGISEQFF. The CDR3 DNA sequence: TGTTCCAGCAGCCCACTAGCGGGGGGGATTAGTGAGCAGTTCTTC.